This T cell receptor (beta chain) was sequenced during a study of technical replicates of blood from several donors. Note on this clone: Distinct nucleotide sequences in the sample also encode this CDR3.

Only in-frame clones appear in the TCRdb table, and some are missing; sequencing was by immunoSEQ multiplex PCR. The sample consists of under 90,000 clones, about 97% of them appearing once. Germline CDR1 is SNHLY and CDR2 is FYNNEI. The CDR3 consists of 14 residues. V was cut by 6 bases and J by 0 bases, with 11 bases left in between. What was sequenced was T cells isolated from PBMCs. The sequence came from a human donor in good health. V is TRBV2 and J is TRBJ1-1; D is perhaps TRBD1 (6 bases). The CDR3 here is CASRFGGLNTEAFF. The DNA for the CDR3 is TGTGCCAGCAGGTTTGGGGGCTTGAACACTGAAGCTTTCTTT.